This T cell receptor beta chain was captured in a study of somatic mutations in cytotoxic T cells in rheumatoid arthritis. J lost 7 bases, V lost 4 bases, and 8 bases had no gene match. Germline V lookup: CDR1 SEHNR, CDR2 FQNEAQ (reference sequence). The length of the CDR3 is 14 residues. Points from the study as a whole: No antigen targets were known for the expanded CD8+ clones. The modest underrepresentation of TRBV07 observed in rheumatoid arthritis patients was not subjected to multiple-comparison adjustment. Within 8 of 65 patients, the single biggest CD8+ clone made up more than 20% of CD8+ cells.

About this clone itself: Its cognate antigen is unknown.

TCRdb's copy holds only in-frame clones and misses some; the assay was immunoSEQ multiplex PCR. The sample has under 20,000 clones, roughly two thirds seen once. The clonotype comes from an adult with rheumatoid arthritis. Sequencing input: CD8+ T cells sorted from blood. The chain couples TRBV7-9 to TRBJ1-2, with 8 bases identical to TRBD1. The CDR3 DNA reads TGTGCCAGCAGCTATCTACAGGGGGGCTTTGGCTACACCTTC. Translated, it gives CASSYLQGGFGYTF.